These 16 T cell receptor beta chains were all obtained from the same sample, sequenced in a study of T cells after yellow fever vaccination. Using its own MiXCR run on the 5' RACE reads, TCRdb lists one record per CDR3 protein. The profile shows 400,000 to 650,000 distinct CDR3 sequences, 20% to 25% of them singletons. The sequencing here drew on PBMCs, taken less than 25 days after the first yellow fever vaccination. These receptors originate from a man between 18 and 35 years old who received the YFV17D yellow fever vaccine.

This clonotype appeared a few times. Written as DNA, the CDR3 is TGCGCCAGCAGCTGGGCCGGGACAGGGGGAGAGAATGAGCAGTTCTTC. Protein product: CASSWAGTGGENEQFF. The chain is built from TRBV5-1 and TRBJ2-1; TRBD1 agrees at 11 bases. The CDR3 runs 16 residues. Germline V gene sequence: CDR1 SGHRS, CDR2 YFSETQ. The V segment lost 3 bases and the J segment 7 bases; nucleotides outside the gene matches: 9.

This clonotype appeared many times. V and J are TRBV4-2 and TRBJ1-5; TRBD1 agrees at 9 bases. Per germline, CDR1 LGHNA and CDR2 YNFKEQ. The CDR3 contains 16 residues. V gave up 0 bases and J gave up 3 bases; unmatched junction bases: 3. The CDR3 nucleotides are TGTGCCAGCAGCCAAGAACAGGGGGCTTACAATCAGCCCCAGCATTTT. Amino acid sequence: CASSQEQGAYNQPQHF.

This rearrangement joins TRBV4-1 to TRBJ2-5, with TRBD1 as a possible D gene (6 bases). The CDR3 extends over 15 amino acids. Germline assignment: CDR1 MGHRA and CDR2 YSYEKL. V lost 3 bases and J 3 bases, leaving 14 bases between the germline ends. CDR3 in amino acids: CASSHTRDIEETQYF. The DNA of the CDR3 is TGCGCCAGCAGCCATACACGGGACATCGAAGAGACCCAGTACTTC.

This clonotype was counted a single time. This chain uses TRBV29-1 with TRBJ1-2; D unresolved. Germline CDR1 SQVTM, CDR2 ANQGSEA. This CDR3 contains 11 residues. The ends were cut back, 3 bases at V and 8 bases at J, with 10 bases in the middle. The CDR3 protein is CSVDFEIGYTF. CDR3 DNA: TGCAGCGTTGATTTCGAGATAGGCTACACCTTC.

This clonotype has only a few counts. J is TRBJ2-2 and V is TRBV27; TRBD2 matches 9 bases. The CDR3 is 15 amino acids. Germline V gene data show CDR1 as MNHEY and CDR2 as SMNVEV (reference sequence). Losses at the gene ends were 4 bases for V and 5 bases for J; bases not matched to a gene: 5. CDR3 loop: CASSSLAGETGELFF. The CDR3 nucleotides are TGTGCCAGCAGTTCATTAGCGGGGGAGACCGGGGAGCTGTTTTTT.

This clonotype has just one count. The junction shows a germline mismatch at one end, possibly a read error. This chain joins TRBV10-3 and TRBJ1-6; D is unresolved. This CDR3 is 14 amino acids long. Germline V gene sequence: CDR1 ENHRY, CDR2 SYGVKD. DNA of the CDR3: TGTGCCATCAGTAGAAGCTCCTATCATTCACCCCTCCACTTT. Translation gives CAISRSSYHSPLHF.

This clonotype was seen ten or more times. The J gene is TRBJ2-1, the V gene TRBV5-1; a possible D gene is TRBD2 (5 bases). V was pared by 4 bases and J by 0 bases, with 14 bases between. The CDR3 has 16 residues. CDR1 and CDR2 from the germline V gene are SGHRS and YFSETQ. The CDR3: CASSQDSMSSYNEQFF. CDR3 sequence (DNA): TGCGCCAGCAGCCAGGACTCTATGAGCTCCTACAATGAGCAGTTCTTC. Using reference TRBV5-1 and TRBJ2-1 for the parts outside the CDR3, the full variable domain is KAGVTQTPRYLIKTRGQQVTLSCSPISGHRSVSWYQQTPGQGLQFLFEYFSETQRNKGNFPGRFSGRQFSNSRSEMNVSTLELGDSALYLCASSQDSMSSYNEQFFGPGTRLTVL.

The chain joins TRBV29-1 to TRBJ2-1; 7 bases align to TRBD1. Trimming at V came to 6 bases and at J to 4 bases, leaving 9 bases not matched to a gene. Germline-derived CDR1 and CDR2 are SQVTM and ANQGSEA. This CDR3 region has 14 residues. CDR3 protein: CSVHGTELYNEQFF. CDR3 sequence (DNA): TGCAGCGTCCACGGGACAGAACTATACAATGAGCAGTTCTTC.

J is TRBJ1-4 and V is TRBV7-6, with 9 bases fitting TRBD1. V lost 0 bases and J lost 0; bases outside the gene matches: 8. This CDR3 region has 19 residues. The germline V gene encodes CDR1 SGHVS and CDR2 FNYEAQ. CDR3 in amino acids: CASSLARPGTGSTNEKLFF. CDR3 sequence (DNA): TGTGCCAGCAGCTTAGCGAGACCCGGGACAGGGTCAACTAATGAAAAACTGTTTTTT.

The chain combines TRBV9 with TRBJ2-1; TRBD2 agrees at 8 bases. CDR1 is SGDLS and CDR2 is YYNGEE in the germline V gene. The J segment lost 10 bases and the V segment lost 4 bases, leaving 16 bases of the junction unmatched. There are 16 residues in the CDR3. The DNA for the CDR3 is TGTGCCAGCAGCCCTTGGGGGAGCGGGGGCCTTACCGAGCAGTTCTTC. Translation: CASSPWGSGGLTEQFF.

There are a few counts of this clonotype. This chain connects TRBV5-5 to TRBJ1-1; 8 bases line up with TRBD1. Germline CDR1 is SGHKS and CDR2 is YYEKEE (reference sequence). CDR3 length: 17 amino acids. With V trimmed by 2 bases and J by 7 bases, 16 bases remained unmatched. The CDR3 region has the DNA TGTGCCAGCAGCTTCATGACAGGGGACACTTTATTCGGTGAAGCTTTCTTT. It specifies CASSFMTGDTLFGEAFF.

This clonotype was found many times. The genes are TRBV29-1 and TRBJ2-7, with 8 bases fitting TRBD2. The germline V gene has CDR1 SQVTM and CDR2 ANQGSEA. J gave up 2 bases and V 7 bases, and 10 bases lay outside the gene matches. This CDR3 comprises 14 residues. CDR3 sequence: CSGVERGSTYEQYF. The CDR3 DNA follows: TGCAGCGGGGTTGAGCGGGGGTCTACCTACGAGCAGTACTTC.

The chain is built from TRBV9 and TRBJ1-2; D is uncertain. Germline loops: CDR1 SGDLS, CDR2 YYNGEE. The CDR3 runs 12 residues. The germline V and J ends were trimmed by 0 bases and 7 bases, with 7 bases remaining between them. CDR3 sequence (DNA): TGTGCCAGCAGCGTAGTTAAAGGTGGCTACACCTTC. As protein: CASSVVKGGYTF.

This clonotype has just a few counts. This chain joins TRBV20-1 and TRBJ2-3, with D possibly TRBD2 on 6 matching bases. V lost 6 bases to trimming and J lost 1 base, with 17 bases between them. Per the germline V gene, CDR1 is DFQATT and CDR2 is SNEGSKA (reference sequence). The CDR3 length is 15 residues. The CDR3 protein is CSADPLASGTDTQYF. DNA of the CDR3: TGCAGTGCCGACCCCCTAGCGTCCGGCACAGATACGCAGTATTTT.

This clonotype was seen more than once but under ten times. CDR3 loop: CASSLGAGLDTDTQYF. CDR3 DNA: TGTGCCAGCAGCTTAGGCGCGGGGCTCGACACAGATACGCAGTATTTT. The rearrangement links TRBV11-1 to TRBJ2-3; the D gene is possibly TRBD2 (6 bases). V lost 1 base, J lost 2 bases, and 13 bases lay in between. The germline gives CDR1 SGHAT, CDR2 FQDESV (reference sequence). This CDR3 has 16 residues.

The rearrangement uses TRBV3-1 and TRBJ2-7; D is unresolved. The V end lost 0 bases, the J end lost 3 bases, and 6 bases lay between the germline ends. Germline CDR1 is LGHDT and CDR2 is YNNKEL (reference sequence). The CDR3 contains 13 residues. CDR3 in DNA: TGTGCCAGCAGCCAAGACGGAGACTACGAGCAGTACGTC. Protein: CASSQDGDYEQYV.